This T cell receptor (beta chain) derives from a study of technical replicates of blood from several donors. This clone has a single count. Germline lookup yields CDR1 KGHSH and CDR2 LQKENI. After removal of 2 bases from V and 7 bases from J, the junction contained 9 bases not matched to a gene. This CDR3 contains 16 residues. Here immunoSEQ multiplex PCR was the method, and the copy in TCRdb shows in-frame clones only, minus some. The data contain 75,000 to 100,000 clones, 95% of them singletons. The specimen was T cells isolated from PBMCs. The rearrangement links TRBV18 to TRBJ2-1; 9 nucleotides align to TRBD2. This receptor was obtained from a human donor in good health. The CDR3 sequence: CASSPFGSGSRNEQFF. The CDR3 nucleotides are TGTGCCAGCTCACCATTCGGTAGCGGGAGTAGGAATGAGCAGTTCTTC.